This T cell receptor beta chain was identified in a study of response to subunit inactivated influenza vaccine. CDR1 is SQVTM and CDR2 is ANQGSEA in the germline V gene. J was trimmed by 4 bases and V by 3 bases; bases with no gene match: 4. The CDR3 covers 13 residues. The table lists this clonotype with a few counts. TCRdb reanalysed the RT-PCR reads using MiXCR and keeps one entry per CDR3 protein. The repertoire consists of a few hundred thousand distinct CDR3 sequences, with about 11% occurring once and the leading ten covering approximately 10%. The same sample was also used in a study of T cells expressing NK-cell markers. That source notes: cDNA encoding TCR beta was synthesized via 5'RACE template switching incorporating UMIs. HCMV seropositivity characterized most of the eight sequenced donors, and seronegativity one. Among the experiments, several used an anti-gamma-delta TCR antibody to restrict sorting to alpha-beta TCR T cells. Several donors showed dominant NKG2C+ clonotypes comprising roughly 1.0-7.0% of their CD8+ T cells.

This material consisted of PBMCs from blood, taken on the day of vaccination. The V gene is TRBV29-1, the J gene TRBJ2-5, with TRBD2 matching over 8 bases. The receptor comes from a man aged 50-60 years who received an inactivated influenza vaccine. DNA for the CDR3: TGCAGCGTTGATCCGACTAGCGTAGAGACCCAGTACTTC. Residues: CSVDPTSVETQYF.